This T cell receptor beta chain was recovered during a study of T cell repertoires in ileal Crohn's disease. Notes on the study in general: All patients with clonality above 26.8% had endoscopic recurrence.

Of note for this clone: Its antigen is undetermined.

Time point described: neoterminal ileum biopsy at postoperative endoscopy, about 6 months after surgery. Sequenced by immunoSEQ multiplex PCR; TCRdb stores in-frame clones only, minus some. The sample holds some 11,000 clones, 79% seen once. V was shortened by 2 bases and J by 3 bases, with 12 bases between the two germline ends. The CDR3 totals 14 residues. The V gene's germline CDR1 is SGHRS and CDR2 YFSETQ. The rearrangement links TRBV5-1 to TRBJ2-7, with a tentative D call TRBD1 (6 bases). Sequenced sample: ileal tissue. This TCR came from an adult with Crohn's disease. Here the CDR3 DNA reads TGCGCCAGCAGCTTATACGGGACAAACTACGAGCAGTACTTC. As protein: CASSLYGTNYEQYF.